These 18 T cell receptor beta chains share one sample of origin, sequenced in a study of cytomegalovirus exposure and HLA in healthy donors. Vbeta (60) and Jbeta (13) primers were used in the PCR. Sequencing was performed with immunoSEQ multiplex PCR; in TCRdb, only in-frame clones are kept and a portion is missing. The sample comprises 150,000 to 200,000 clones, 80% to 90% of which are singletons, and around 10% rests with the top ten. Material for sequencing was PBMCs. These receptors came from a man in his fifties or sixties in good health and CMV-seropositive.

Details on this clone: A read error may produce the germline difference seen at one junction end. Other DNA sequences in this specimen translate into the identical CDR3. The chain has TRBV4-1 and TRBJ2-7; 9 bases line up with TRBD1. The CDR3 is 16 residues long. In germline, CDR1 is MGHRA, CDR2 YSYEKL. CDR3 sequence: CASSHKKRTGVYEQYF. As DNA, the CDR3 is TGCGCCAGCAGCCACAAGAAGAGGACAGGGGTGTACGAGCAGTACTTT.

Remarks on this clone: Distinct nucleotide sequences in the sample also encode this CDR3. The chain is built from TRBV18 and TRBJ1-2, with no clear D. From germline, CDR1 is KGHSH and CDR2 LQKENI. This CDR3 comprises 13 residues. V was trimmed by 2 bases and J by 2 bases, leaving 6 bases between them. The CDR3 is CASSPNSNYGYTF. The DNA of the CDR3 is TGTGCCAGCTCACCAAACTCGAACTATGGCTACACCTTC.

This clone has just one count. The V call is TRBV6-1, the J call TRBJ1-1; TRBD1 matches at 7 bases. This CDR3 spans 14 amino acids. CDR1 and CDR2 from the germline V gene are MNHNS and SASEGT. V shed 8 bases, J shed 3 bases, and the junction held 9 bases outside the gene matches. This CDR3 is CASVKATGHTEAFF. DNA of the CDR3: TGTGCCAGCGTAAAAGCGACAGGGCACACTGAAGCTTTCTTT.

The V gene is TRBV4-3, the J gene TRBJ1-3; TRBD1 aligns across 7 bases. Germline V gene sequence: CDR1 LGHNA, CDR2 YSLEER. This CDR3 comprises 15 residues. The J segment lost 4 bases and the V segment lost 3 bases, leaving 6 bases of the junction unmatched. The CDR3 DNA sequence: TGCGCCAGCAGCCAGGCACAGGGGTCCGGAAACACCATATATTTT. Translated: CASSQAQGSGNTIYF.

The chain uses TRBV9 and TRBJ2-1; the match to TRBD1 covers 12 bases. CDR3 size: 16 residues. The junction had 10 bases not matched to a gene; V was cut back by 0 bases and J by 12 bases. The germline V gene encodes CDR1 SGDLS and CDR2 YYNGEE. In DNA, the CDR3 is TGTGCCAGCAGCGTAGGGTGGGACAGGGGGCGGGAAGGGCAGTTCTTC. It is translated as CASSVGWDRGREGQFF.

This rearrangement joins TRBV9 to TRBJ2-1; 8 bases are a match to TRBD2. Losses at the gene ends were 0 bases for V and 4 bases for J; bases not matched to a gene: 3. Per germline, CDR1 SGDLS and CDR2 YYNGEE. The CDR3 covers 15 residues. The CDR3 loop is CASSVAGGTYNEQFF. The CDR3 DNA reads as TGTGCCAGCAGCGTAGCGGGGGGGACTTACAATGAGCAGTTCTTC.

This chain links TRBV5-4 with TRBJ1-2; TRBD1 agrees at 8 bases. Germline V gene lookup returns CDR1 SGHNT and CDR2 YYREEE (reference sequence). The CDR3 consists of 13 residues. After removal of 6 bases from V and 8 bases from J, the junction contained 9 bases not matched to a gene. CDR3 in amino acids: CASTIIDRGGYTF. CDR3 nucleotide sequence: TGTGCCAGCACCATAATAGACAGGGGAGGCTACACCTTC.

The chain joins TRBV6-5 to TRBJ2-2; D is possibly TRBD2 (6 bases). The V end lost 7 bases, the J end lost 3 bases, and 12 bases lay between the germline ends. Germline CDR1 reads MNHEY; CDR2 reads SVGAGI. CDR3 length equals 14 residues. Here the CDR3 reads CASMEGSYTGELFF. The CDR3 region has the DNA TGTGCCAGCATGGAGGGCAGCTACACCGGGGAGCTGTTTTTT.

The V and J genes are TRBV5-1 and TRBJ2-1; 9 positions match TRBD2. CDR3 length: 16 amino acids. V shed 1 base and J 6 bases; nucleotides not matched to a gene: 8. CDR1 and CDR2 from the germline V gene are SGHRS and YFSETQ. CDR3 bases: TGCGCCAGCAGCTTGAGTGGGCTAGCGGGATCCAATGAGCAGTTCTTC. As protein: CASSLSGLAGSNEQFF. The whole variable domain, filled in from reference TRBV5-1 and TRBJ2-1, reads KAGVTQTPRYLIKTRGQQVTLSCSPISGHRSVSWYQQTPGQGLQFLFEYFSETQRNKGNFPGRFSGRQFSNSRSEMNVSTLELGDSALYLCASSLSGLAGSNEQFFGPGTRLTVL.

This clone was seen more than once but under ten times. The chain recombines TRBV5-6 with TRBJ2-6; 7 bases line up with TRBD2. This CDR3 spans 17 amino acids. Germline values: CDR1 SGHDT, CDR2 YYEEEE. V gave up 0 bases and J gave up 0 bases; unmatched junction bases: 3. As DNA, the CDR3 is TGTGCCAGCAGCTTGGCCGGGGGGTACTCTGGGGCCAACGTCCTGACTTTC. Its protein product is CASSLAGGYSGANVLTF.

This clone was detected only a few times. The CDR3 DNA reads TGTGCCAGCAGCTTAGCGACAGGTGCCTCCTACGAGCAGTACTTC. It is translated as CASSLATGASYEQYF. This rearrangement joins TRBV7-9 to TRBJ2-7; the D gene is possibly TRBD1 (6 bases). CDR3 size: 15 residues. V was pared by 0 bases and J by 0 bases, with 9 bases between. Germline V gives CDR1 SEHNR, CDR2 FQNEAQ (reference sequence).

This chain joins TRBV5-6 and TRBJ2-5; D is uncertain. Germline-derived CDR1 and CDR2 are SGHDT and YYEEEE. The CDR3 spans 15 residues. V gave up 5 bases and J gave up 0 bases, with 14 bases separating them. CDR3 in DNA: TGTGCCAGCAGACCCCTGACCGACAACCAAGAGACCCAGTACTTC. It specifies CASRPLTDNQETQYF.

This sequence joins TRBV23-1 and TRBJ2-7, with 9 bases lining up with TRBD1. TRBV23-1 is an ORF for which the function is uncertain. V lost 0 bases and J lost 4; bases outside the gene matches: 7. The CDR3 has 16 amino acids. CDR3 amino acids: CASSQSRTGVEYEQYF. Here the CDR3 DNA reads TGCGCCAGCAGTCAATCGAGGACAGGGGTCGAGTACGAGCAGTACTTC.

V is TRBV30 and J is TRBJ2-2, with D uncertain. Germline CDR1 is GTSNPN and CDR2 is SVGIG (reference sequence). V was clipped by 4 bases and J by 2 bases, with 8 bases between them. There are 13 residues in the CDR3. The CDR3 protein is CAWMKLNTGELFF. CDR3 DNA: TGTGCCTGGATGAAGCTAAACACCGGGGAGCTGTTTTTT. The complete variable domain, with remaining parts taken from reference TRBV30 and TRBJ2-2, reads SQTIHQWPATLVQPVGSPLSLECTVEGTSNPNLYWYRQAAGRGLQLLFYSVGIGQISSEVPQNLSASRPQDRQFILSSKKLLLSDSGFYLCAWMKLNTGELFFGEGSRLTVL.

V usage is TRBV9 and J usage is TRBJ2-6; a weak D match, TRBD2 (6 bases). The CDR3 has 17 amino acids. Germline values: CDR1 SGDLS, CDR2 YYNGEE. V was trimmed by 1 base and J by 2 bases, leaving 13 bases between them. CDR3 amino acids: CASSVPPEGAGANVLTF. CDR3 bases: TGTGCCAGCAGCGTACCTCCGGAGGGTGCTGGGGCCAACGTCCTGACTTTC.

The chain couples TRBV6-6 to TRBJ2-7, with 8 bases matching TRBD1. The germline CDR1 and CDR2 sequences are MNHNY and SVGAGI (reference sequence). The CDR3 runs 14 residues. Trimming cost V 6 bases and J 5 bases; bases outside gene matches: 9. DNA for the CDR3: TGTGCCAGCAGCCTCGTAGCAGGGGGCAACGAGCAGTACTTC. This encodes CASSLVAGGNEQYF.

J is TRBJ1-1 and V is TRBV6-5, with 9 bases aligning to TRBD1. The CDR3 covers 14 residues. V lost 4 bases and J lost 3; bases outside the gene matches: 3. Germline V gene data show CDR1 as MNHEY and CDR2 as SVGAGI. The CDR3 DNA sequence: TGTGCCAGCAGTTCGGGACAGGGAGACACTGAAGCTTTCTTT. Translated: CASSSGQGDTEAFF.

J is TRBJ2-7 and V is TRBV10-3; 7 bases match TRBD1. The junction had 4 bases not matched to a gene; V was cut back by 3 bases and J by 2 bases. CDR1 and CDR2 from the germline V gene are ENHRY and SYGVKD. The CDR3 contains 14 residues. CDR3 amino acids: CAISDPGQTYEQYF. The CDR3 DNA reads as TGTGCCATCAGTGACCCGGGACAGACCTACGAGCAGTACTTC.